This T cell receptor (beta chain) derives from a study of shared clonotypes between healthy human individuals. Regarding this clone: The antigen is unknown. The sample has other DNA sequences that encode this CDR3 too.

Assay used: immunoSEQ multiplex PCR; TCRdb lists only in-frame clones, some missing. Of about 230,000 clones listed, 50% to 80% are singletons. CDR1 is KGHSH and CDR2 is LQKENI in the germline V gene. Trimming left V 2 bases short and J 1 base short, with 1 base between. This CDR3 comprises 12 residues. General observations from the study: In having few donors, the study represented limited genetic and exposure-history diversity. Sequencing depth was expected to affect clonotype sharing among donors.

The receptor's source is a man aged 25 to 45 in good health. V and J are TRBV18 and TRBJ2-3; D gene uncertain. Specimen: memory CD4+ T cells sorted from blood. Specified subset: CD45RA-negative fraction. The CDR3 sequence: CASSPGTDTQYF. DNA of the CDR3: TGTGCCAGCTCACCAGGCACAGATACGCAGTATTTT.